The next 3 T cell receptor beta chains were all read from a single sample in a study of shared clonotypes between healthy human individuals (dated by TCRdb to 2019 to 2021). Receptor libraries were prepared by the immunoSEQ multiplex PCR assay. TCRdb limited this immuneACCESS table to in-frame rearrangements with V and J called. A share of clones is missing; checked studies link under half to unresolved V genes, and the rest is unexplained. Across this sample there are around 510,000 clones, with about 96% seen only once. The ten largest account for around 0.066% of the sample. Sequences were obtained from naive CD4+ T cells sorted from blood. The sample's cell subset or site label is to be understood as: CD45RA+ positively selected. Receptors originate from a woman aged 25 to 45 in good health.

The CDR3 sequence is CASSVGVEGYQETQYF. The CDR3 coding sequence is TGTGCCAGCAGCGTAGGGGTCGAGGGGTACCAAGAGACCCAGTACTTC. The rearrangement links TRBV9 to TRBJ2-5; tentatively, D is TRBD1 or TRBD2 (5 bases each). Germline V CDR1 and CDR2: SGDLS, YYNGEE. CDR3 length: 16 residues. Trimming cost V 0 bases and J 0 bases, with 12 bases left between them.

V and J are TRBV7-8 and TRBJ2-5, with 8 positions matching TRBD1. This CDR3 has 16 amino acids. Germline assignment: CDR1 SGHVS and CDR2 FQNEAQ. After removal of 0 bases from V and 4 bases from J, the junction contained 7 bases not matched to a gene. The CDR3 DNA follows: TGTGCCAGCAGCTTAGCCGGACAGGGATGGCGAGAGACCCAGTACTTC. Translated: CASSLAGQGWRETQYF.

This chain joins TRBV6-5 and TRBJ2-7; the D is unclear. V lost 6 bases, J lost 3 bases, and 9 bases lay in between. The CDR3 is made up of 12 amino acids. Germline V gene sequence: CDR1 MNHEY, CDR2 SVGAGI. The CDR3 bases are TGTGCCAGCAGCCCTACTAACTACGAGCAGTACTTC. It yields the protein CASSPTNYEQYF.